The TCR beta chain described here comes from a study of CD8 T cells in Susac syndrome. Broader study findings: The CD4+ T cell repertoires in Susac syndrome did not show any clonal expansion.

Turning to this clonotype: What it recognizes is unknown.

Bulk CD8+ and CD4+ cells came from magnetic negative isolation; CD8+ TEMRA by FACS. The CDR3 has 16 residues. Germline lookup yields CDR1 LNHNV and CDR2 YYDKDF (reference sequence). Germline trimming cut 5 bases from V and 2 bases from J; bases unmatched to any gene: 8. Roughly 0.45 to 1 ug RNA was reverse transcribed with random hexamers. TCR beta CDR3 was amplified by immunoSEQ covering 54 Vbeta and 13 Jbeta. TCRdb redid the calling of the immunoSEQ multiplex PCR reads with MiXCR, one entry per CDR3 protein. Seen here are under 300,000 distinct CDR3 sequences, about 96% observed once, and the top ten hold about 0.095%.

Sample: CD4+ T cells from PBMCs. The rearrangement uses TRBV15 and TRBJ2-3; 9 nucleotides align to TRBD1. The TCR originated in a human donor with Susac syndrome. The CDR3 coding sequence is TGTGCCACCAGCGCGGACAGGGGATTGCCCACAGATACGCAGTATTTT. It translates to CATSADRGLPTDTQYF.